Listed here is a single T cell receptor beta chain. The data stem from a study of healthy donors' naive CD4 and CD8 T cells. CDR3 length: 14 amino acids. Per the germline V gene, CDR1 is SQVTM and CDR2 is ANQGSEA. J was trimmed by 0 bases and V by 4 bases; bases with no gene match: 5. A linear amplification protocol produced the TCR libraries from 500 ng of total RNA. Each CDR3 protein gets one entry after TCRdb re-called the reads with MiXCR. The table has approximately 180,000 distinct CDR3 sequences, about 76% seen once. The TCR was taken from a pool of human donors in good health; the sample pools cells from several healthy donors. The sample was naive CD4+ and CD8+ T cells sorted from blood, pooled from several donors. The gene calls are TRBV29-1 and TRBJ2-7, with 8 bases aligning to TRBD1. The CDR3 loop reads CSVVRTGSSYEQYF. CDR3 in DNA: TGCAGCGTTGTCCGGACAGGGAGCTCCTACGAGCAGTACTTC.